The 3 T cell receptor beta chains below come from one sample, sequenced in a study of T cell repertoires in cytomegalovirus infection. TCRdb fed the reads into MiXCR, producing one record per CDR3 protein. Of approximately 500,000 distinct CDR3 sequences listed, 16% are singletons. The sequenced sample consisted of CD8+ T cells from PBMCs. The receptors derive from a human donor in good health (CMV status not recorded). Some clones in this sample may be carry-over from other donors' samples.

This clonotype was recorded many times. The chain carries TRBV4-1 and TRBJ1-1, with 9 bases matching TRBD1. The CDR3 sequence is 15 residues long. V lost 1 base to trimming and J lost 4 bases; unmatched junction nucleotides: 4. Germline lookup yields CDR1 MGHRA and CDR2 YSYEKL. CDR3: CASSQGRQGGTEAFF. CDR3 sequence (DNA): TGCGCCAGCAGCCAAGGTCGACAGGGGGGCACTGAAGCTTTCTTT.

This clonotype was seen more than once but under ten times. The chain recombines TRBV9 with TRBJ2-1; 12 bases agree with TRBD2. CDR1 SGDLS and CDR2 YYNGEE come from the germline V gene. V lost 0 bases and J lost 4; bases outside the gene matches: 5. This CDR3 is built from 17 residues. CDR3: CASSVALAGGQYNEQFF. CDR3 DNA sequence: TGTGCCAGCAGCGTAGCTCTAGCGGGGGGGCAATACAATGAGCAGTTCTTC.

The sample holds many counts of this clonotype. The V and J genes are TRBV10-3 and TRBJ1-6; 9 nucleotides align to TRBD1. The CDR3 has 16 amino acids. The V and J ends lost 6 bases and 7 bases, in that order; junction bases with no gene match: 10. The germline CDR1 and CDR2 sequences are ENHRY and SYGVKD. CDR3 sequence (DNA): TGTGCCATCAGGGGTTGGACAGGGGAAAGAAATTCACCCCTCCACTTT. Encoded protein: CAIRGWTGERNSPLHF.